The clone carrying this TCR beta chain turned up a few times. Its target is not known. This entry comes from a study of beta chain features in type 1 diabetes. About the study: All samples combined gave 107,917,701 sorted cells for examination. Overall study findings and caveats: Researchers report that Type 1 diabetes patients had moderately but significantly shorter TCRB CDR3s across all four CD4+ subsets. Insertion counts at VDJ junctions were lower in type 1 diabetes patients, who also showed more deletions there. For patients, the naive, central memory and Treg TCRB repertoires appeared more alike than for healthy donors.

The whole isolated RNA underwent reverse transcription, so sequencing captured expressed TCRB transcripts. TCRdb's copy holds only in-frame clones and misses some; the assay was immunoSEQ multiplex PCR. This sample has more than 200,000 clones, with roughly 17% found just once. V shed 1 base and J 8 bases; nucleotides not matched to a gene: 13. Germline V gene sequence: CDR1 GTSNPN, CDR2 SVGIG (reference sequence). CDR3 length: 15 amino acids. Sequenced: naive CD4+ T cells from blood. The chain links TRBV30 to TRBJ1-2; 7 positions match TRBD1. The clonotype originates from a man between 25 and 39 years old with type 1 diabetes. The DNA of the CDR3 is TGTGCCTGGAGTGCGACAGGGTCCAACCAAAGAGGCTACACCTTC. Its protein is CAWSATGSNQRGYTF.